Following are 7 T cell receptor beta chains from one sample sequenced in a study of blood T cell repertoires in COVID-19. TCRdb's copy holds only in-frame clones and misses some; the assay was immunoSEQ multiplex PCR. This table has under 200,000 clones, less than 90% appearing once. The sequenced material came from PBMCs or T cells enriched from blood (not recorded which). These receptor sequences come from a woman aged 45-59 years who had recovered from COVID-19.

The rearrangement uses TRBV5-1 and TRBJ2-5; TRBD1 aligns across 7 bases. V was clipped by 3 bases and J by 4 bases; unmatched bases: 6. CDR1 is SGHRS, CDR2 YFSETQ, per germline. The length of the CDR3 is 14 residues. This chain's CDR3 is CASSYRQGRETQYF. The CDR3 nucleotides are TGCGCCAGCAGCTACCGACAGGGCCGAGAGACCCAGTACTTC.

The CDR3 reads CAAGRGSGNNEQFF. Here the CDR3 DNA reads TGTGCCGCCGGGAGGGGTAGCGGGAACAATGAGCAGTTCTTC. This rearrangement joins TRBV24-1 to TRBJ2-1; 8 bases align to TRBD2. The CDR3 totals 14 residues. Germline values: CDR1 KGHDR, CDR2 SFDVKD. Losses at the gene ends were 12 bases for V and 5 bases for J; bases not matched to a gene: 11.

J is TRBJ2-7 and V is TRBV14; 10 bases match TRBD2. CDR3 length: 18 residues. V was clipped by 1 base and J by 1 base; unmatched bases: 10. CDR1 and CDR2 from the germline V gene are SGHDN and FVKESK. The CDR3 region is CASSQGLAGVARSYEQYF. In DNA, the CDR3 is TGTGCCAGCAGCCAAGGTCTAGCGGGAGTCGCCCGGTCCTACGAGCAGTACTTC.

The V gene is TRBV27, the J gene TRBJ1-2, with 10 bases matching TRBD1. The germline V gene encodes CDR1 MNHEY and CDR2 SMNVEV (reference sequence). This CDR3 is built from 16 residues. Trimming took 3 bases from V and 2 from J; bases not matched to a gene: 6. The CDR3 region has the DNA TGTGCCAGCAGTTTCAGTCCGGGACAGGGGAACTATGGCTACACCTTC. It translates to CASSFSPGQGNYGYTF.

The chain joins TRBV11-2 to TRBJ1-1, with 10 bases lining up with TRBD1. V dropped 5 bases and J dropped 5; count of bases not matched to a gene: 5. The CDR3 length is 14 residues. The germline CDR1 and CDR2 sequences are SGHAT and FQNNGV. The CDR3 loop reads CASSPTGGRTEAFF. Here the CDR3 DNA reads TGTGCCAGCAGCCCGACAGGGGGCAGGACTGAAGCTTTCTTT.

V usage is TRBV10-1 and J usage is TRBJ1-3, with no clear D. This CDR3 is 19 amino acids long. With 6 bases removed from V and 0 bases from J, the gap between germline ends came to 24 bases. From germline, CDR1 is WNHNN and CDR2 SYGVQD (reference sequence). Here the CDR3 reads CASSPGEEINLFSGNTIYF. In DNA, the CDR3 is TGCGCCAGCAGCCCCGGGGAGGAAATTAACCTCTTCTCTGGAAACACCATATATTTT.

This clone was recorded a few times. The CDR3 nucleotides read TGTGCCAGCAGCTTATCTAGCGGGAGAGGCGAGACCCAGTACTTC. It is translated as CASSLSSGRGETQYF. V and J are TRBV7-3 and TRBJ2-5; 10 bases match TRBD2. The V and J ends lost 2 bases and 5 bases, in that order; junction bases with no gene match: 5. The CDR3 is 15 residues long. In germline, CDR1 is SGHTA, CDR2 FQGTGA.